Listed below are T cell receptor beta chains from one sample, sequenced in a study of blood T cells in healthy people across ages. TCRdb passed the 5' RACE reads through MiXCR, listing each CDR3 protein once. The sample lists 1.8 million or so distinct CDR3 sequences, around 42% occurring once. Input material: blood. The receptors shown here come from a human donor in good health. Each CDR3 is given with its conserved first and last residue. Fields, in order: D gene, V gene, clone size, J gene, CDR3 DNA, CDR3 protein. The D gene is left open where the match is weak. Clone size is given for some rows only: seen once, a few or many times, or a class if the clone is expanded.

d_call: -; v_call: TRBV11-1; clone_size: -; j_call: TRBJ2-5; cdr3_nt: TGTGCCAGCAGCTTAGTATTTTGGGCTCAAGAGACCCAGTACTTC; cdr3_aa: CASSLVFWAQETQYF
d_call: -; v_call: TRBV28; clone_size: -; j_call: TRBJ2-7; cdr3_nt: TGTGCCAGCAGTCCAGGACTCTACAAGCAGTACTTC; cdr3_aa: CASSPGLYKQYF
d_call: -; v_call: TRBV7-2; clone_size: -; j_call: TRBJ2-4; cdr3_nt: TGTGCCAGCAGCTTAGAGGGCATAGGCATTCAGTACTTC; cdr3_aa: CASSLEGIGIQYF
d_call: -; v_call: TRBV12-3/TRBV12-4; clone_size: -; j_call: TRBJ2-1; cdr3_nt: TGTGCCAGCAGTTTCGTCCCGGGGCCCAATGAGCAGTTCTTC; cdr3_aa: CASSFVPGPNEQFF
d_call: -; v_call: TRBV12-3/TRBV12-4; clone_size: -; j_call: TRBJ1-5; cdr3_nt: TGTGCCAGCAGTGAGACAGTATATAGCAATCAGCCCCAGCATTTT; cdr3_aa: CASSETVYSNQPQHF
d_call: TRBD2; v_call: TRBV7-9; clone_size: -; j_call: TRBJ2-5; cdr3_nt: TGTGCCAGCAAAGGGCTAGCGGCACAAGAGACCCAGTACTTC; cdr3_aa: CASKGLAAQETQYF
d_call: -; v_call: TRBV11-1; clone_size: few; j_call: TRBJ2-7; cdr3_nt: TGTGCCAGCAGCTTACTTAGGGCAGGAAGTTACGAGCAGTACTTC; cdr3_aa: CASSLLRAGSYEQYF
d_call: -; v_call: TRBV9; clone_size: once; j_call: TRBJ1-1; cdr3_nt: TGTACCAGCAGCGTAGTGGTGAGAAGCACTGAAGTTTTCTTT; cdr3_aa: CTSSVVVRSTEVFF
d_call: TRBD2; v_call: TRBV10-2; clone_size: few; j_call: TRBJ2-1; cdr3_nt: TGCGCCAGCAGTGAGATTAGCGGGGGGGTAATAAGCGAGCTTGAGCAGTTCTTC; cdr3_aa: CASSEISGGVISELEQFF
d_call: -; v_call: TRBV5-6; clone_size: -; j_call: TRBJ1-5; cdr3_nt: TGTGCCAGCAGCTTACAAGGGTCCTTGAGCAATCAGCCCCAGCATTTT; cdr3_aa: CASSLQGSLSNQPQHF
d_call: -; v_call: TRBV7-2; clone_size: -; j_call: TRBJ2-7; cdr3_nt: TGTGCCAGCAGCTTAGCGTTTACAGGGAGGTACGAGCAGTACTTC; cdr3_aa: CASSLAFTGRYEQYF
d_call: -; v_call: TRBV7-9; clone_size: few; j_call: TRBJ2-1; cdr3_nt: TGTGCCAGCAGCTTAGCGAGTATATACGATGAGCAGTTCTTC; cdr3_aa: CASSLASIYDEQFF
d_call: -; v_call: TRBV20-1; clone_size: few; j_call: TRBJ2-3; cdr3_nt: TGCAGTGCTAGTCATCCCGATACTAGCACAGATACGCAGTATTTT; cdr3_aa: CSASHPDTSTDTQYF
d_call: TRBD2; v_call: TRBV4-3; clone_size: -; j_call: TRBJ2-2; cdr3_nt: TGCGCCAGCAGCCAGGCTAGCGGGGGGTTTTGGGCCGGGGAGCTGTTTTTT; cdr3_aa: CASSQASGGFWAGELFF
d_call: -; v_call: TRBV10-3; clone_size: -; j_call: TRBJ2-5; cdr3_nt: TGTGCCATCAGGGGCGGGAACACGCAAGAGACCCAGTACTTC; cdr3_aa: CAIRGGNTQETQYF
d_call: -; v_call: TRBV11-3; clone_size: -; j_call: TRBJ2-7; cdr3_nt: TGTGCCAGCAGCCTCTACGTATCCTACGAGCAGTACTTC; cdr3_aa: CASSLYVSYEQYF
d_call: -; v_call: TRBV6-6; clone_size: few; j_call: TRBJ1-6; cdr3_nt: TGTGCCAGCAGTGACCAAAGAAATTCACCCCTCCACTTT; cdr3_aa: CASSDQRNSPLHF
d_call: TRBD1; v_call: TRBV29-1; clone_size: few; j_call: TRBJ1-1; cdr3_nt: TGCAGCCTCAGGGGGAGCACTGAAGCTTTCTTT; cdr3_aa: CSLRGSTEAFF
d_call: TRBD1; v_call: TRBV5-1; clone_size: -; j_call: TRBJ2-4; cdr3_nt: TGCGCCAGCAGCATAGACAGGGGGGGAAACATTCAGTACTTC; cdr3_aa: CASSIDRGGNIQYF
d_call: -; v_call: TRBV5-1; clone_size: -; j_call: TRBJ1-4; cdr3_nt: TGTGCCAGCAGCTTAGCCAGTGGGAATGAAAAACTGTTTTTT; cdr3_aa: CASSLASGNEKLFF
d_call: -; v_call: TRBV20-1; clone_size: -; j_call: TRBJ2-1; cdr3_nt: TGCAGTGCCCCTGCCTTTTCCTACAATGAGCAGTTCTTC; cdr3_aa: CSAPAFSYNEQFF
d_call: TRBD2; v_call: TRBV2; clone_size: few; j_call: TRBJ2-7; cdr3_nt: TGTGCCAGCAGAGCGGGGGGCGGAGTCCACGAGCAGTACTTC; cdr3_aa: CASRAGGGVHEQYF
d_call: TRBD1; v_call: TRBV12-3/TRBV12-4; clone_size: few; j_call: TRBJ2-7; cdr3_nt: TGTGCCAGCAGTTACGGACAGGGGAGTTCCTACGAGCAGTACTTC; cdr3_aa: CASSYGQGSSYEQYF
d_call: -; v_call: TRBV7-9; clone_size: few; j_call: TRBJ2-3; cdr3_nt: TGTGCCAGCAGCTTTGAATGGGTGGGGACGACAGATACGCAGTATTTT; cdr3_aa: CASSFEWVGTTDTQYF
d_call: -; v_call: TRBV7-2; clone_size: few; j_call: TRBJ2-7; cdr3_nt: TGTGCCAGCAGCCAACAGAATTCCTACGAGCAGTACTTC; cdr3_aa: CASSQQNSYEQYF
d_call: TRBD1; v_call: TRBV2; clone_size: -; j_call: TRBJ1-1; cdr3_nt: TGTGCCAGCAAATACCCGGACAGGGCGAACACTGAAGCTTTCTTT; cdr3_aa: CASKYPDRANTEAFF
d_call: TRBD2; v_call: TRBV5-6; clone_size: -; j_call: TRBJ2-1; cdr3_nt: TGTGCCAGCAGCATGGGGACTAGCGGGGCTTACAATGAGCAGTTCTTC; cdr3_aa: CASSMGTSGAYNEQFF
d_call: TRBD1; v_call: TRBV6-5; clone_size: -; j_call: TRBJ1-2; cdr3_nt: TGTGCCAGCAGTCCTACCGGACAGGTCTATGGCTACACCTTC; cdr3_aa: CASSPTGQVYGYTF
d_call: TRBD1; v_call: TRBV10-3; clone_size: -; j_call: TRBJ2-7; cdr3_nt: TGTGCCATCAGTGAGTTTGAACAGGGGGTATCCTACGAGCAGTACTTC; cdr3_aa: CAISEFEQGVSYEQYF
d_call: -; v_call: TRBV13; clone_size: -; j_call: TRBJ1-4; cdr3_nt: TGTGCCAGCAGCTGGGGACCAATGTTGGGAAAACTGTTTTTT; cdr3_aa: CASSWGPMLGKLFF
d_call: TRBD2; v_call: TRBV7-2; clone_size: -; j_call: TRBJ2-2; cdr3_nt: TGTGCCAGCTTCAGAACCGAGCGGGGGGAACCACCTTCCACCGGGGAGCTGTTTTTT; cdr3_aa: CASFRTERGEPPSTGELFF
d_call: -; v_call: TRBV28; clone_size: -; j_call: TRBJ1-1; cdr3_nt: TGTGCCAGCAGTTTAGGGTTAGGCAAGATTCTGAACACTGAAGCTTTCTTT; cdr3_aa: CASSLGLGKILNTEAFF
d_call: -; v_call: TRBV12-3/TRBV12-4; clone_size: few; j_call: TRBJ2-3; cdr3_nt: TGTGCCAGCAGTTTGGTCTTGGCGCAGTATTTT; cdr3_aa: CASSLVLAQYF
d_call: -; v_call: TRBV20-1; clone_size: few; j_call: TRBJ2-4; cdr3_nt: TGCAGTGCGGAGCAGGGCGTAAACATTCAGTACTTC; cdr3_aa: CSAEQGVNIQYF
d_call: -; v_call: TRBV20-1; clone_size: -; j_call: TRBJ2-7; cdr3_nt: TGCAGTGCTAGACCAGGGGAGGGGGGACACTACGAGCAGTACTTC; cdr3_aa: CSARPGEGGHYEQYF
d_call: -; v_call: TRBV27; clone_size: few; j_call: TRBJ1-2; cdr3_nt: TGTGCCAGCAGTTTATTAAGTGGCTATGGCTACACCTTC; cdr3_aa: CASSLLSGYGYTF
d_call: -; v_call: TRBV27; clone_size: few; j_call: TRBJ2-3; cdr3_nt: TGTGCCAGCAGTTTATCGATAAGGGGCCGGGGGAGCGGTACGCAGTATTTT; cdr3_aa: CASSLSIRGRGSGTQYF
d_call: -; v_call: TRBV7-9; clone_size: few; j_call: TRBJ2-3; cdr3_nt: TGTGCCAGCAGTCTACCGGCCTCGGCGGCGCAGTATTTT; cdr3_aa: CASSLPASAAQYF
d_call: -; v_call: TRBV12-3/TRBV12-4; clone_size: many; j_call: TRBJ2-3; cdr3_nt: TGTGCCAGCAGGATAACAGATACGCAGTATTTT; cdr3_aa: CASRITDTQYF
d_call: -; v_call: TRBV12-3/TRBV12-4; clone_size: -; j_call: TRBJ1-6; cdr3_nt: TGTGCCAGCAGTCTCTTCCTACAGGGTGGAAATTCACCCCTCCACTTT; cdr3_aa: CASSLFLQGGNSPLHF
d_call: TRBD1; v_call: TRBV10-3; clone_size: -; j_call: TRBJ1-2; cdr3_nt: TGTGCCATCAGTGAGTCCGACCGGGACAGTCACTATGGCTACACCTTC; cdr3_aa: CAISESDRDSHYGYTF
d_call: -; v_call: TRBV7-9; clone_size: -; j_call: TRBJ2-7; cdr3_nt: TGTGCCAACAGCTCCAACACTGGATGGTACGAGCAGTACTTC; cdr3_aa: CANSSNTGWYEQYF
d_call: -; v_call: TRBV4-2; clone_size: -; j_call: TRBJ2-7; cdr3_nt: TGTGCCAGCAGCCTCTCCTTGCGGGGAGACTCCTACGAGCAGTACTTC; cdr3_aa: CASSLSLRGDSYEQYF
d_call: -; v_call: TRBV7-9; clone_size: -; j_call: TRBJ2-7; cdr3_nt: TGTGCCAGCAGCTTAGACGGGACTTTCTACGAGCAGTACTTC; cdr3_aa: CASSLDGTFYEQYF
d_call: -; v_call: TRBV20-1; clone_size: -; j_call: TRBJ2-3; cdr3_nt: TGCAGTGCAACTCGAGGGGCCATCAGAATAGAGAATACGCAGTATTTT; cdr3_aa: CSATRGAIRIENTQYF
d_call: -; v_call: TRBV11-3; clone_size: -; j_call: TRBJ2-5; cdr3_nt: TGTGCCAGCAGCTTGGGGATTCTGGACCAGTACTTC; cdr3_aa: CASSLGILDQYF
d_call: -; v_call: TRBV5-5; clone_size: -; j_call: TRBJ1-2; cdr3_nt: TGTGCCAGCAGCTTCCAGAACATTCGATCTAACTATGGCTACACCTTC; cdr3_aa: CASSFQNIRSNYGYTF
d_call: TRBD1; v_call: TRBV5-1; clone_size: -; j_call: TRBJ1-1; cdr3_nt: TGCGCCAGCAGCCCGCGGACAGGGACTATGAACACTGAAGCTTTCTTT; cdr3_aa: CASSPRTGTMNTEAFF